These 9 T cell receptor beta chains share one sample of origin, sequenced in a study of PD-1 blockade in classical Hodgkin lymphoma. Only in-frame clones appear in the TCRdb table, and some are missing; sequencing was by immunoSEQ multiplex PCR. Among around 70,000 clones listed, 60% to 80% were seen once. Each patient relapsed following autologous stem cell transplantation, and prior brentuximab vedotin exposure differed. Sequences were derived from peripheral blood mononuclear cells (PBMCs), sampled before the second cycle of nivolumab. The receptors come from a human donor with classical Hodgkin lymphoma.

The rearrangement links TRBV11-1 to TRBJ1-6, with D perhaps TRBD1 (6 bases). Germline values: CDR1 SGHAT, CDR2 FQDESV (reference sequence). V dropped 3 bases and J dropped 9 bases, with 15 bases sitting between them. This CDR3 has 15 residues. CDR3 sequence reads: CASSFSRGGGSPLHF. CDR3 nucleotide sequence: TGTGCCAGCAGCTTTTCCAGGGGTGGCGGTTCACCCCTCCACTTT.

This clone was picked up a small number of times. The chain uses TRBV4-1 and TRBJ1-5; no definite D call. In germline, CDR1 is MGHRA, CDR2 YSYEKL. The CDR3 totals 15 residues. Trimming pared 5 bases from V and 4 bases from J, leaving 15 bases between. The DNA for the CDR3 is TGCGCCAGCAGCGTGGGATTTCTGGGGAATCAGCCCCAGCATTTT. It is translated as CASSVGFLGNQPQHF.

The rearrangement joins TRBV6-5 to TRBJ1-5; 9 bases are shared with TRBD1. Germline-derived CDR1 and CDR2 are MNHEY and SVGAGI. The V segment lost 5 bases and the J segment 2 bases; nucleotides outside the gene matches: 4. The CDR3 extends over 15 amino acids. Here the CDR3 reads CASSHRGRGNQPQHF. CDR3 nucleotides: TGTGCCAGCAGTCACAGGGGGCGCGGCAATCAGCCCCAGCATTTT.

This chain uses TRBV5-1 with TRBJ1-2, with 7 bases matching TRBD1. Germline CDR1 reads SGHRS; CDR2 reads YFSETQ. V gave up 1 base and J gave up 4 bases; unmatched junction bases: 13. The CDR3 has 17 amino acids. The chain's CDR3 is CASSLTGQRERSYGYTF. The CDR3 bases are TGCGCCAGCAGCTTGACGGGACAGCGGGAACGGTCCTATGGCTACACCTTC.

This clone occurred a few times. The chain couples TRBV6-5 to TRBJ1-4; 9 bases line up with TRBD1. The CDR3 totals 14 residues. V lost 4 bases and J lost 10; bases outside the gene matches: 7. CDR1 MNHEY and CDR2 SVGAGI come from the germline V gene. In DNA, the CDR3 is TGTGCCAGCAGTTCCGAGCGACAGGGGGGAAAACTGTTTTTT. This codes for CASSSERQGGKLFF.

The chain couples TRBV12-5 to TRBJ2-5, with D possibly called TRBD1 or TRBD2 (5 bases each). The CDR3 spans 14 residues. The germline V and J ends were trimmed by 5 bases and 5 bases, with 15 bases remaining between them. CDR1 and CDR2 from the germline V gene are LGHNT and FRNRAP. The CDR3 region has the DNA TGTGCTAGTGGTACCAACGGGGCTGGGGAGACCCAGTACTTC. As protein: CASGTNGAGETQYF.

The chain carries TRBV4-1 and TRBJ2-3; possibly TRBD2 for D (5 bases). Germline V lookup: CDR1 MGHRA, CDR2 YSYEKL. Trimming took 1 base from V and 0 from J, leaving 11 bases between them. CDR3 size: 16 residues. The CDR3 region is CASSQVSGASTDTQYF. CDR3 coding DNA: TGCGCCAGCAGCCAAGTGAGCGGAGCAAGCACAGATACGCAGTATTTT.

The V and J genes are TRBV11-3 and TRBJ2-7, with 9 bases identical to TRBD1. This CDR3 comprises 13 residues. Unmatched junction bases numbered 5, after V lost 5 bases and J lost 6 bases. Germline V gene lookup returns CDR1 SGHNT and CDR2 YENEEA. As DNA, the CDR3 is TGTGCCAGCAGCCCGGGACAGGGAGCCGAGCAGTACTTC. It codes for CASSPGQGAEQYF.

The chain combines TRBV6-5 with TRBJ1-5, with TRBD1 matching 7 bases. V gave up 8 bases and J gave up 7 bases; unmatched junction bases: 8. The CDR3 sequence is 13 residues long. CDR1 and CDR2 (germline): MNHEY, SVGAGI. CDR3 sequence (DNA): TGTGCCAGCGGACAGGATCTATGGCAGCCCCAGCATTTT. Translated: CASGQDLWQPQHF.